A selection of T cell receptor beta chains follows, all from one sample in a study of blood T cell repertoires in COVID-19. Repertoires were generated with immunoSEQ multiplex PCR, while TCRdb's copy carries only in-frame clones and drops some. The sample holds roughly 250,000 clones, 70% to 90% seen once. The sequenced sample was PBMCs or T cells enriched from blood (not recorded which). Receptors were obtained from a woman aged 50 to 65 who had recovered from COVID-19. The CDR3 runs from the conserved cysteine through the conserved F or W. The D gene is left open where the match is weak. The size entry is marked missing in some rows and otherwise reads once, few, many or a size class.

TRBJ2-7 once - TRBV19 CASSIGGAGFYEQYF TGTGCCAGTAGTATAGGGGGAGCCGGGTTTTACGAGCAGTACTTC
TRBJ2-2 few - TRBV5-1 CASRETGGVQTGELFF TGCGCCAGCCGAGAGACAGGTGGTGTACAAACCGGGGAGCTGTTTTTT
TRBJ2-3 - - TRBV7-9 CASSSILGLLTSTDTQYF TGTGCCAGCAGCTCGATCTTGGGACTCCTTACGAGCACAGATACGCAGTATTTT
TRBJ1-1 - TRBD1 TRBV9 CASSLTGEGDTEAFF TGTGCCAGCAGCTTAACAGGGGAAGGGGACACTGAAGCTTTCTTT
TRBJ2-1 - TRBD2 TRBV10-3 CAIRNSLGSSGTLSNEQFF TGTGCCATCAGAAATTCTCTGGGGTCTAGCGGGACCTTATCCAATGAGCAGTTCTTC
TRBJ2-2 once TRBD2 TRBV19 CASSRLLAPNTGELFF TGTGCCAGTAGTCGCTTACTAGCGCCCAACACCGGGGAGCTGTTTTTT
TRBJ2-3 - - TRBV28 CASSLSGGTDTQYF TGTGCCAGCTCCCTTTCCGGTGGCACAGATACGCAGTATTTT
TRBJ1-2 - TRBD1 TRBV30 CAWRHTGVTNYGYTF TGTGCCTGGAGGCACACAGGGGTTACTAACTATGGCTACACCTTC
TRBJ1-6 - TRBD1 TRBV10-1 CASSGGTANSPLHF TGCGCCAGCAGTGGCGGGACAGCCAATTCACCCCTCCACTTT
TRBJ2-7 - - TRBV18 CASSPYSTVSEQYF TGTGCCAGCTCACCCTATTCGACAGTCTCCGAGCAGTACTTC
TRBJ1-2 - TRBD1 TRBV3-1/TRBV3-2 CASHTGGVGGYTF TGTGCCAGCCACACAGGGGGCGTTGGGGGCTACACCTTC
TRBJ2-1 - - TRBV5-1 CASSLERWEAYNEQFF TGCGCCAGCAGCTTGGAAAGGTGGGAGGCCTACAATGAGCAGTTCTTC
TRBJ2-1 - TRBD2 TRBV6-4 CASSLLAGMGNEQFF TGTGCCAGCAGTCTATTAGCGGGAATGGGCAATGAGCAGTTCTTC
TRBJ1-1 - - TRBV27 CASSLSIGGYTEAFF TGTGCCAGCAGTTTATCGATCGGCGGATACACTGAAGCTTTCTTT
TRBJ1-2 - - TRBV30 CAWSPELGDGYTF TGTGCCTGGAGCCCCGAGTTGGGCGATGGCTACACCTTC
TRBJ1-6 - TRBD1 TRBV10-3 CAITPSRGNSPLHF TGTGCCATCACCCCGAGCAGGGGGAATTCACCCCTCCACTTT
TRBJ1-1 - TRBD1 TRBV2 CASRRDRGNGEAFF TGTGCCAGCCGCCGGGACAGGGGAAATGGTGAAGCTTTCTTT
TRBJ1-1 - TRBD1 TRBV23-1 CASSQNSEDRPNTEAFF TGCGCCAGCAGTCAAAATTCGGAGGACAGGCCGAACACTGAAGCTTTCTTT
TRBJ2-1 once TRBD1 TRBV9 CASSVAPGGNNEQFF TGTGCCAGCAGCGTAGCCCCAGGGGGTAACAATGAGCAGTTCTTC
TRBJ2-1 - TRBD2 TRBV24-1 CATSQASGRPSYNEQFF TGTGCCACCAGTCAAGCCAGCGGGAGGCCCTCTTACAATGAGCAGTTCTTC
TRBJ1-5 - TRBD1 TRBV10-3 CAIRGDRDVQPQHF TGTGCCATCAGGGGGGACAGGGATGTTCAGCCCCAGCATTTT
TRBJ1-2 - TRBD1 TRBV4-1 CASSQVGRQGDYGYTF TGCGCCAGCAGCCAAGTGGGTCGACAGGGCGATTATGGCTACACCTTC
TRBJ1-2 - TRBD1 TRBV7-2 CASSYAGTESLNGYTF TGTGCCAGCAGCTACGCCGGGACAGAATCTTTAAATGGCTACACCTTC
TRBJ2-1 - - TRBV7-3 CASSQSAGSYNEQFF TGTGCCAGCAGCCAGTCGGCGGGGTCCTACAATGAGCAGTTCTTC
TRBJ2-3 - - TRBV6-2/TRBV6-3 CASSNDAGTPNTQYF TGTGCCAGCAGTAATGATGCCGGGACACCCAATACGCAGTATTTT
TRBJ2-3 - - TRBV19 CASSPQGWTDTQYF TGTGCCAGTAGCCCACAGGGATGGACAGATACGCAGTATTTT
TRBJ2-1 - - TRBV30 CAWIRGYSYNEQFF TGTGCCTGGATCAGGGGATACTCCTACAATGAGCAGTTCTTC
TRBJ1-2 once TRBD1 TRBV6-6 CASSSSTGGNGYTF TGTGCCAGCAGTTCGTCGACAGGGGGTAATGGCTACACCTTC
TRBJ2-2 - TRBD2 TRBV5-4 CASSRGLAGGWAGELFF TGTGCCAGCAGCAGGGGACTAGCGGGAGGATGGGCCGGGGAGCTGTTTTTT
TRBJ1-5 few TRBD1 TRBV28 CASRRTGGINQPQHF TGTGCCAGCAGGCGGACAGGAGGAATCAATCAGCCCCAGCATTTT
TRBJ2-2 - TRBD2 TRBV7-2 CASSPTSGRAGTGELFF TGTGCCAGCAGCCCGACTAGCGGGAGGGCCGGAACCGGGGAGCTGTTTTTT
TRBJ2-1 - - TRBV7-2 CASSSRTGYEQFF TGTGCCAGCAGCTCGAGGACTGGGTACGAGCAGTTCTTC
TRBJ2-7 - - TRBV7-8 CASSSITGDPYEQYF TGTGCCAGCAGCTCTATCACAGGAGACCCCTACGAGCAGTACTTC
TRBJ1-4 - - TRBV29-1 CSVEVQHNEKLFF TGCAGCGTTGAAGTCCAACACAATGAAAAACTGTTTTTT
TRBJ2-7 - TRBD1 TRBV12-3/TRBV12-4 CASRGQGSYEQYF TGTGCCAGCAGGGGACAGGGGAGCTACGAGCAGTACTTC
TRBJ2-3 - TRBD2 TRBV11-2 CASSTRTSGRTDTQYF TGTGCCAGCAGCACCCGGACTAGCGGACGCACAGATACGCAGTATTTT
TRBJ2-3 - - TRBV6-5 CASSYSLASTDTQYF TGTGCCAGCAGTTACTCGCTGGCTAGCACAGATACGCAGTATTTT
TRBJ2-2 - - TRBV12-3/TRBV12-4 CASGGQNTGELFF TGTGCCAGCGGGGGACAAAACACCGGGGAGCTGTTTTTT
TRBJ2-1 - TRBD2 TRBV15 CATSTRKASSGPLYNEQFF TGTGCCACCAGCACCCGAAAGGCGTCTAGCGGGCCCTTATACAATGAGCAGTTCTTC
TRBJ2-2 - - TRBV9 CASSPDSNTGELFF TGTGCCAGCAGCCCGGACTCAAACACCGGGGAGCTGTTTTTT
TRBJ1-1 - - TRBV2 CASSETRDTEAFF TGTGCCAGCAGTGAAACTAGGGATACTGAAGCTTTCTTT
TRBJ1-5 - - TRBV7-6 CASSFGPGGPYSNQPQHF TGTGCCAGCAGCTTCGGCCCAGGAGGACCATATAGCAATCAGCCCCAGCATTTT
TRBJ2-1 - - TRBV19 CASSMPQVNEQFF TGTGCCAGTAGTATGCCACAGGTCAATGAGCAGTTCTTC
TRBJ2-3 - - TRBV24-1 CATSAPDLDTQYF TGTGCCACCTCGGCGCCAGACTTAGATACGCAGTATTTT
TRBJ2-2 - - TRBV5-8 CASSLALGTPGELFF TGTGCCAGCAGCTTAGCCCTTGGGACTCCCGGGGAGCTGTTTTTT
TRBJ2-7 - TRBD2 TRBV5-1 CASSSLAGVGEQYF TGCGCCAGCAGCTCATTAGCGGGAGTGGGCGAGCAGTACTTC
TRBJ1-1 - - TRBV30 CAWSGDRGGWSGTEAFF TGTGCCTGGAGTGGGGATAGGGGGGGCTGGAGTGGAACTGAAGCTTTCTTT
TRBJ2-7 - TRBD1 TRBV19 CASSIRRWGTGYDEQYF TGTGCCAGTAGTATAAGGCGGTGGGGGACAGGGTACGACGAGCAGTACTTC
TRBJ2-1 - - TRBV27 CASSSHARRRGGNEQFF TGTGCCAGCAGCTCTCATGCGAGGAGGCGCGGTGGCAATGAGCAGTTCTTC
TRBJ2-3 - TRBD2 TRBV3-1/TRBV3-2 CASSLWTSGTDTQYF TGTGCCAGCAGCCTATGGACTAGCGGTACAGATACGCAGTATTTT
TRBJ2-5 - TRBD2 TRBV9 CASSRAGGTEETQYF TGTGCCAGCAGTCGGGCCGGGGGGACCGAGGAGACCCAGTACTTC
TRBJ1-3 - - TRBV28 CASSLSAFSSGNTIYF TGTGCCAGCAGTTTATCCGCATTCAGCTCTGGAAACACCATATATTTT
TRBJ1-2 - TRBD1 TRBV28 CASRPGQGGYGYTF TGTGCCAGCAGGCCGGGACAGGGGGGCTATGGCTACACCTTC
TRBJ2-2 - TRBD1 TRBV9 CASSPSGTGTTGELFF TGTGCCAGCAGCCCATCCGGGACAGGGACTACCGGGGAGCTGTTTTTT
TRBJ2-2 - TRBD1 TRBV11-2 CASSNPAGGRTNTGELFF TGTGCCAGCAGCAACCCGGCAGGGGGCCGTACGAACACCGGGGAGCTGTTTTTT
TRBJ2-3 - TRBD2 TRBV10-2 CASSVLAGVASDTQYF TGCGCCAGCAGTGTACTAGCGGGAGTTGCTTCAGATACGCAGTATTTT